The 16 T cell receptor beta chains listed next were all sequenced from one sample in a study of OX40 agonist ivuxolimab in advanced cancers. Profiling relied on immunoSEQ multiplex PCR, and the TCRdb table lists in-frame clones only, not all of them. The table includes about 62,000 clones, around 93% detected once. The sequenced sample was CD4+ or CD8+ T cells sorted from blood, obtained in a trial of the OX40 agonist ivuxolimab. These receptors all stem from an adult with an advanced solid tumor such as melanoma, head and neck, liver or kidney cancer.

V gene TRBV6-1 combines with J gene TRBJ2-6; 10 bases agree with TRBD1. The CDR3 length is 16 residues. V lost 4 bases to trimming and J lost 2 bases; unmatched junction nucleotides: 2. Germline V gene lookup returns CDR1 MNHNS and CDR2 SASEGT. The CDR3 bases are TGTGCCAGCAGTGGACAGGGGGCGCCTGGGGCCAACGTCCTGACTTTC. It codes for CASSGQGAPGANVLTF.

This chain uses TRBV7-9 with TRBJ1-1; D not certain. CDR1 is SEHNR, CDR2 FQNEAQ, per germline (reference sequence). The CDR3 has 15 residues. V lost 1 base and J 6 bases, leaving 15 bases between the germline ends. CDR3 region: CASSLGALPVAEAFF. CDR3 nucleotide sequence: TGTGCCAGCAGCTTAGGAGCCTTACCAGTCGCTGAAGCTTTCTTT.

The CDR3 loop is CSVSGTHKAPQETQYF. DNA of the CDR3: TGCAGCGTCTCCGGGACCCATAAAGCTCCTCAAGAGACCCAGTACTTC. J is TRBJ2-5 and V is TRBV29-1; tentatively, D is TRBD1 or TRBD2 (5 bases each). This CDR3 region has 16 residues. Germline V gene lookup returns CDR1 SQVTM and CDR2 ANQGSEA. V was shortened by 6 bases and J by 2 bases, with 22 bases between the two germline ends.

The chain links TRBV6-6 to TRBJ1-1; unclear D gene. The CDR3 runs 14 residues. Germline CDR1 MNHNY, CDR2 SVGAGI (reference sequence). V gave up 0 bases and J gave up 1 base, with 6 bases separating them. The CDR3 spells CASSYSRSNTEAFF. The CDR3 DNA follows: TGTGCCAGCAGTTACTCTAGGTCGAACACTGAAGCTTTCTTT.

The CDR3 sequence: CASSSTPTNEKLFF. The CDR3 DNA reads TGTGCCAGTAGTTCGACTCCAACTAATGAAAAACTGTTTTTT. The chain joins TRBV19 to TRBJ1-4, with D unresolved. Trimming stripped 5 bases from V and 0 bases from J, with 7 bases between. Germline V gene data show CDR1 as LNHDA and CDR2 as SQIVND (reference sequence). The CDR3 has 14 amino acids.

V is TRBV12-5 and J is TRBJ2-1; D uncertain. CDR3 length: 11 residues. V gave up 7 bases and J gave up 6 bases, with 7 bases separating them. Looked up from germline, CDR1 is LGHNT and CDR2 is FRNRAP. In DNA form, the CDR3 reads TGTGCTAGTGCCTGGGCCAATGAGCAGTTCTTC. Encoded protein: CASAWANEQFF.

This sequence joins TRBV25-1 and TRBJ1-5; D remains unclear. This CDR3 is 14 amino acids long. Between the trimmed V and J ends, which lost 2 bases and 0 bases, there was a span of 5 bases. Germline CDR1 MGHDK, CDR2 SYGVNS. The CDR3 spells CASSEPYSNQPQHF. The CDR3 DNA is TGTGCCAGCAGTGAACCCTATAGCAATCAGCCCCAGCATTTT.

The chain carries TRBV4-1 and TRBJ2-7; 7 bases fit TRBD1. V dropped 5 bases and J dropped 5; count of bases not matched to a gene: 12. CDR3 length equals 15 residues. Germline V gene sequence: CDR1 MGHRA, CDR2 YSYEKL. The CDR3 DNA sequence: TGCGCCAGCAGCGTCGTAGGGACAGCCGTTGACGAGCAGTACTTC. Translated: CASSVVGTAVDEQYF.

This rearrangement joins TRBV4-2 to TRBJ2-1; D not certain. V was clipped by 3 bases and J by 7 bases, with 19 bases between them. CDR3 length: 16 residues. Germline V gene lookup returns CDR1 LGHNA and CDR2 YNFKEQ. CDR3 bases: TGTGCCAGCAGCCAGCTGGTCATAGGCCAAACAAATGAGCAGTTCTTC. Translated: CASSQLVIGQTNEQFF.

This chain's CDR3 is CASSPTTTGGFETNEKLFF. CDR3 DNA sequence: TGTGCCAGCAGTCCCACCACAACAGGGGGCTTTGAAACTAATGAAAAACTGTTTTTT. The J gene is TRBJ1-4, the V gene TRBV27, with TRBD1 identical over 9 bases. With 5 bases clipped from V and 1 base from J, the junction kept 14 bases outside the gene matches. Germline CDR1 is MNHEY and CDR2 is SMNVEV (reference sequence). The CDR3 is 19 residues long.

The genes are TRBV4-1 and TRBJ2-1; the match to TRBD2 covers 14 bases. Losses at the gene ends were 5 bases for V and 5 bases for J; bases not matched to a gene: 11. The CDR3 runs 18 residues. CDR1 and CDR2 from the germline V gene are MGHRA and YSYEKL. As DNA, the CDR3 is TGCGCCAGCAGCACCCAGGGACTAGCGGGAGTCTTAGACAATGAGCAGTTCTTC. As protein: CASSTQGLAGVLDNEQFF.

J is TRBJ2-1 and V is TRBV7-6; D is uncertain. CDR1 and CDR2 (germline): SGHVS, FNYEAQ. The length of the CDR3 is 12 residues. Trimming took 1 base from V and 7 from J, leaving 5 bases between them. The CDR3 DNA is TGTGCCAGCAGCTTAGGCAGTAATGAGCAGTTCTTC. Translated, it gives CASSLGSNEQFF.

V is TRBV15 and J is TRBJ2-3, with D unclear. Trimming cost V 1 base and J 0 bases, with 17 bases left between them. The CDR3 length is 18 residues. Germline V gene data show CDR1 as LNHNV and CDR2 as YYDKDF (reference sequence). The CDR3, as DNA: TGTGCCACCAGCAGAGTGCCTAGGCAGGACCTTAGCACAGATACGCAGTATTTT. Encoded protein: CATSRVPRQDLSTDTQYF.

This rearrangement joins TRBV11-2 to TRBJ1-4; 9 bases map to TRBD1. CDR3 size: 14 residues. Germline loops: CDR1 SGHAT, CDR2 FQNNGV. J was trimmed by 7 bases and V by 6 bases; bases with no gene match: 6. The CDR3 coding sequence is TGTGCCAGCAGGTGGTCGACAGGGGGTGAAAAACTGTTTTTT. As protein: CASRWSTGGEKLFF.

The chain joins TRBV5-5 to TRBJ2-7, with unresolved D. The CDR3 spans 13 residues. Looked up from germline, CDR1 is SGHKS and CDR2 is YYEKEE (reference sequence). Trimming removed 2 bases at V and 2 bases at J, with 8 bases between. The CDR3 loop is CASSLYSPYEQYF. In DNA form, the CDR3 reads TGTGCCAGCAGCTTATACAGCCCCTACGAGCAGTACTTC.

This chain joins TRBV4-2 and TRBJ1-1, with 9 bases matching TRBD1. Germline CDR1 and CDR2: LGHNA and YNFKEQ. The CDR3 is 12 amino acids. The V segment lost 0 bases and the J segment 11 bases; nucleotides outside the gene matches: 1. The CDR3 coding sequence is TGTGCCAGCAGCCAAGAAGGGACAGGGGCTTTCTTT. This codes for CASSQEGTGAFF.